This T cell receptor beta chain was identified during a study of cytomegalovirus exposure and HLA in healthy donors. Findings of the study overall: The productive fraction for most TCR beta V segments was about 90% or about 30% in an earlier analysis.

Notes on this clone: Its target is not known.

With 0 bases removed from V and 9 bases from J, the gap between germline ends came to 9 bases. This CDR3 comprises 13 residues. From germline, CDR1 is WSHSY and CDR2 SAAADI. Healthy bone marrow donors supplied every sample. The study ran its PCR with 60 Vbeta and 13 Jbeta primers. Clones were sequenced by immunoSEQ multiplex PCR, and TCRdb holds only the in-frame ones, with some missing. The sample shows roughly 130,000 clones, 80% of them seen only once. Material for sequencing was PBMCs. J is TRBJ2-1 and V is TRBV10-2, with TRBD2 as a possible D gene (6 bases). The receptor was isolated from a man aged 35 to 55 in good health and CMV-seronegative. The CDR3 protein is CASSESQGGEQFF. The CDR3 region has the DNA TGCGCCAGCAGTGAGTCCCAGGGAGGTGAGCAGTTCTTC.